The 29 T cell receptor beta chains below were found in one sample sequenced in a study of T-cell memory formation after mild COVID-19. TCRdb used MiXCR to reprocess the 5' RACE reads, holding one entry per CDR3 protein. There are 500,000 to 600,000 distinct CDR3 sequences in the sample; roughly 18% occur only once, and about 12% lies in the top ten. Sequences were obtained from PBMCs or a T cell subset sorted from them (not recorded which). The receptors here all came from an adult woman who had mild COVID-19 (a few samples of this study predate the infection). Cell type and time point are not known.

This clonotype appeared many times. CDR3 bases: TGTGCCAGCAGCGACGGGACACGAATCCCCTACGAGCAGTACTTC. This codes for CASSDGTRIPYEQYF. The rearrangement uses TRBV7-9 and TRBJ2-7, with a tentative D call TRBD1 (6 bases). Trimming removed 5 bases at V and 2 bases at J, with 16 bases between. CDR3 size: 15 residues. Germline CDR1 reads SEHNR; CDR2 reads FQNEAQ (reference sequence).

This clonotype was picked up a small number of times. The chain carries TRBV2 and TRBJ2-1; 9 bases are shared with TRBD2. In germline, CDR1 is SNHLY, CDR2 FYNNEI. This CDR3 comprises 13 residues. Trimming cost V 8 bases and J 6 bases; bases outside gene matches: 5. CDR3 region: CASRLADSNEQFF. The CDR3 nucleotides are TGTGCCAGCCGACTAGCGGATAGCAATGAGCAGTTCTTC.

This clonotype occurred a few times. The chain is built from TRBV15 and TRBJ1-5; D possibly corresponds to TRBD1 (6 bases). The germline V and J ends were trimmed by 3 bases and 5 bases, with 14 bases remaining between them. This CDR3 spans 15 amino acids. Per germline, CDR1 LNHNV and CDR2 YYDKDF (reference sequence). The CDR3 spells CATSRPLDSDQPQHF. The CDR3 DNA reads TGTGCCACCAGCAGGCCACTGGACAGCGATCAGCCCCAGCATTTT. The full variable domain, completed using reference TRBV15 and TRBJ1-5, is DAMVIQNPRYQVTQFGKPVTLSCSQTLNHNVMYWYQQKSSQAPKLLFHYYDKDFNNEADTPDNFQSRRPNTSFCFLDIRSPGLGDTAMYLCATSRPLDSDQPQHFGDGTRLSIL.

This clonotype has a handful of counts. The chain links TRBV6-5 to TRBJ1-4; D not certain. V was cut by 2 bases and J by 5 bases, with 9 bases left in between. Germline-derived CDR1 and CDR2 are MNHEY and SVGAGI. This CDR3 spans 14 amino acids. The CDR3 nucleotides are TGTGCCAGCAGTTACGACTGGCAAAATGAAAAACTGTTTTTT. Its protein product is CASSYDWQNEKLFF.

This clonotype turned up a few times. The V call is TRBV7-7, the J call TRBJ2-2; D may be TRBD2 (5 bases). There are 14 residues in the CDR3. V lost 1 base to trimming and J lost 5 bases, with 8 bases between them. CDR1 is SSHAT, CDR2 FNYEAQ, per germline (reference sequence). CDR3 residues: CASSLGRGTGELFF. CDR3 sequence (DNA): TGTGCCAGCAGCTTAGGAAGAGGGACCGGGGAGCTGTTTTTT.

The CDR3 region is CASSFAGAGNTIYF. CDR3 coding DNA: TGTGCCAGCAGCTTCGCGGGGGCTGGAAACACCATATATTTT. The genes are TRBV7-2 and TRBJ1-3, with TRBD1 as a possible D gene (5 bases). The CDR3 extends over 14 amino acids. Deletions cut 3 bases from V and 2 bases from J, with 8 bases between. Germline CDR1 is SGHTA and CDR2 is FQGNSA.

The CDR3 DNA reads TGTGCCAGCAGCCTTCACGGGACAGGAGGCACTGAAGCTTTCTTT. It specifies CASSLHGTGGTEAFF. This rearrangement joins TRBV3-1 to TRBJ1-1; 8 positions agree with TRBD1. From germline, CDR1 is LGHDT and CDR2 YNNKEL (reference sequence). V was clipped by 4 bases and J by 4 bases; unmatched bases: 8. The CDR3 is 15 residues long.

This chain uses TRBV9 with TRBJ2-2; tentatively, D is TRBD1 (5 bases). The V end lost 0 bases, the J end lost 0 bases, and 9 bases lay between the germline ends. The V gene's germline CDR1 is SGDLS and CDR2 YYNGEE. The length of the CDR3 is 16 residues. CDR3 in amino acids: CASSVEGVPNTGELFF. The CDR3 region has the DNA TGTGCCAGCAGCGTAGAAGGGGTGCCGAACACCGGGGAGCTGTTTTTT. The entire variable domain, with the rest obtained from reference TRBV9 and TRBJ2-2, is as follows: DSGVTQTPKHLITATGQRVTLRCSPRSGDLSVYWYQQSLDQGLQFLIQYYNGEERAKGNILERFSAQQFPDLHSELNLSSLELGDSALYFCASSVEGVPNTGELFFGEGSRLTVL.

The chain employs TRBV15 and TRBJ2-1; 7 bases are a match to TRBD2. The CDR3 spans 15 residues. The V segment lost 3 bases and the J segment 5 bases; nucleotides outside the gene matches: 7. The germline gives CDR1 LNHNV, CDR2 YYDKDF (reference sequence). CDR3 bases: TGTGCCACCAGCAGTGAGTCTAGCGGCCACAATGAGCAGTTCTTC. Protein: CATSSESSGHNEQFF.

This clonotype was seen only a few times. The chain joins TRBV7-3 to TRBJ2-3, with 8 bases matching TRBD2. Trimming at V came to 5 bases and at J to 7 bases, leaving 11 bases not matched to a gene. The CDR3 consists of 15 residues. Germline CDR1 is SGHTA and CDR2 is FQGTGA. In DNA, the CDR3 is TGTGCCAGCAGCCCCACAACGGGGGGGCGGAATACGCAGTATTTT. This codes for CASSPTTGGRNTQYF.

This clonotype showed up just a few times. The chain couples TRBV7-8 to TRBJ2-3; 13 bases align to TRBD2. Germline CDR1 SGHVS, CDR2 FQNEAQ. The trim removed 2 bases at V and 2 bases at J, leaving 7 bases unmatched. The CDR3 length is 18 residues. Here the CDR3 reads CASSLPMTSGRITDTQYF. CDR3 bases: TGTGCCAGCAGCTTACCCATGACTAGCGGGAGGATCACAGATACGCAGTATTTT.

This chain uses TRBV27 with TRBJ1-1; TRBD1 might be the D (5 bases). CDR1 MNHEY and CDR2 SMNVEV come from the germline V gene (reference sequence). Trimming took 6 bases from V and 8 from J, leaving 10 bases between them. The CDR3 is 11 residues long. The CDR3 sequence: CASRGLGEAFF. For the CDR3, the DNA is TGTGCCAGCAGGGGGCTGGGGGAAGCTTTCTTT.

In this sample, this clonotype turned up many times. The chain joins TRBV4-3 to TRBJ1-1; maybe TRBD1 (5 bases). The germline CDR1 and CDR2 sequences are LGHNA and YSLEER. The CDR3 consists of 18 residues. Deletions cut 0 bases from V and 6 bases from J, with 23 bases between. The CDR3 is CASSQEGRIPGVVPEAFF. The CDR3 nucleotides read TGCGCCAGCAGCCAAGAGGGACGGATACCGGGGGTAGTTCCTGAAGCTTTCTTT.

This clonotype has a handful of counts. The chain recombines TRBV7-2 with TRBJ2-3, with a possible D match to TRBD1 (6 bases). The V gene's germline CDR1 is SGHTA and CDR2 FQGNSA. Trimming removed 2 bases at V and 3 bases at J, with 12 bases between. The CDR3 spans 15 residues. In DNA, the CDR3 is TGTGCCAGCAGCTTATTGGACAGTCTTACAGATACGCAGTATTTT. Protein: CASSLLDSLTDTQYF.

This clonotype has only a few counts. The chain employs TRBV20-1 and TRBJ2-1; 12 bases match TRBD2. J was trimmed by 7 bases and V by 0 bases; bases with no gene match: 10. The CDR3 has 17 residues. Germline V gene sequence: CDR1 DFQATT, CDR2 SNEGSKA (reference sequence). The CDR3 is CSARDSRTSGAQNEQFF. DNA for the CDR3: TGCAGTGCTAGAGATTCCCGGACTAGCGGGGCTCAAAATGAGCAGTTCTTC.

This chain connects TRBV6-2 or TRBV6-3 to TRBJ1-5; 7 bases agree with TRBD1. The CDR3 runs to 15 residues. Looked up from germline, CDR1 is MNHEY and CDR2 is SVGEGT. The V gene end was trimmed by 4 bases and the J gene end by 4 bases; junction bases not matched to a gene: 7. CDR3 DNA sequence: TGTGCCAGCAGTTGGGAGGGGGCGTCGAATCAGCCCCAGCATTTT. Amino acids: CASSWEGASNQPQHF.

This clonotype was detected a few times. CDR3 sequence reads: CASSGTRSQPQHF. The DNA of the CDR3 is TGTGCCAGCAGTGGGACACGTTCTCAGCCCCAGCATTTT. The V gene is TRBV6-5, the J gene TRBJ1-5; tentative D call: TRBD1 (6 bases). From germline, CDR1 is MNHEY and CDR2 SVGAGI. V gave up 5 bases and J gave up 6 bases, with 11 bases separating them. The CDR3 sequence is 13 residues long.

This chain joins TRBV27 and TRBJ1-2; D gene uncertain. The length of the CDR3 is 13 residues. Germline CDR1 reads MNHEY; CDR2 reads SMNVEV (reference sequence). The V and J ends lost 3 bases and 6 bases respectively, with 11 bases between them. The CDR3 loop is CASSLSRAHGYTF. The CDR3 nucleotides read TGTGCCAGCAGTTTGTCCCGGGCGCATGGCTACACCTTC.

The gene calls are TRBV6-5 and TRBJ1-1; D perhaps matches TRBD1 (6 bases). Per germline, CDR1 MNHEY and CDR2 SVGAGI. The length of the CDR3 is 14 residues. The V end lost 7 bases, the J end lost 1 base, and 13 bases lay between the germline ends. The DNA for the CDR3 is TGTGCCAGCAATGTCGCAGGGGCGAACACTGAAGCTTTCTTT. It specifies CASNVAGANTEAFF.

In its sample, this clonotype was seen a few times. The chain employs TRBV7-2 and TRBJ2-1; D perhaps matches TRBD1 (5 bases). The CDR3 has 19 residues. CDR1 and CDR2 (germline): SGHTA, FQGNSA. V was cut by 4 bases and J by 0 bases, with 22 bases left in between. The CDR3 nucleotides read TGTGCCAGCAGCTCCTCCAGACGGAGTGGGGCAGGCTCCTACAATGAGCAGTTCTTC. Amino acids: CASSSSRRSGAGSYNEQFF.

This clonotype showed up many times. This chain uses TRBV27 with TRBJ1-6, with D uncertain. From germline, CDR1 is MNHEY and CDR2 SMNVEV (reference sequence). CDR3 length: 15 amino acids. V was shortened by 6 bases and J by 5 bases, with 14 bases between the two germline ends. Here the CDR3 reads CASSPSAPNNSPLHF. The CDR3 DNA follows: TGTGCCAGCAGCCCTTCCGCCCCAAATAATTCACCCCTCCACTTT.

Only a few counts were recorded for this clonotype. The CDR3 sequence: CASSPRTGGDDRGSYEQYF. DNA of the CDR3: TGTGCCAGCAGTCCCCGGACAGGGGGCGACGATCGGGGCTCCTACGAGCAGTACTTC. The rearrangement joins TRBV12-3 or TRBV12-4 to TRBJ2-7; 11 nucleotides match TRBD1. With V trimmed by 5 bases and J by 0 bases, 15 bases remained unmatched. This CDR3 spans 19 amino acids.

The chain recombines TRBV28 with TRBJ2-2, with a tentative D call TRBD2 (6 bases). V lost 5 bases and J 0 bases, leaving 19 bases between the germline ends. The V gene's germline CDR1 is MDHEN and CDR2 SYDVKM. This CDR3 comprises 18 residues. CDR3 DNA sequence: TGTGCCAGCAGTCTCACGGGCGGGGCGTTCGCGAACACCGGGGAGCTGTTTTTT. Protein product: CASSLTGGAFANTGELFF.

This clonotype was seen only a few times. The chain has TRBV7-9 and TRBJ2-5; 7 bases map to TRBD2. The CDR3 extends over 17 amino acids. V lost 3 bases and J lost 5; bases outside the gene matches: 15. The V gene's germline CDR1 is SEHNR and CDR2 FQNEAQ (reference sequence). CDR3 amino acids: CASSFARLSGEGETQYF. In nucleotides, the CDR3 is TGTGCCAGCAGCTTTGCAAGATTGAGCGGGGAGGGGGAGACCCAGTACTTC.

CDR3 residues: CASSLFRDSNQPQHF. The CDR3 bases are TGTGCCAGCAGTTTATTCCGGGACAGCAATCAGCCCCAGCATTTT. V is TRBV12-3 or TRBV12-4 and J is TRBJ1-5, with TRBD1 as a possible D gene (5 bases). CDR3 length: 15 residues. The V gene lost 2 bases and the J gene lost 1 base, with 9 bases spanning the gap.

This clonotype was seen only a few times. This chain links TRBV10-3 with TRBJ2-3; 8 bases are shared with TRBD2. Germline V gives CDR1 ENHRY, CDR2 SYGVKD. This CDR3 contains 16 residues. V lost 5 bases and J lost 0; bases outside the gene matches: 7. DNA of the CDR3: TGTGCCATCAGTCTCCGACTAGCGAGTAGCACAGATACGCAGTATTTT. Protein product: CAISLRLASSTDTQYF.

This clonotype was observed many times. This chain joins TRBV12-3 or TRBV12-4 and TRBJ2-7; 7 nucleotides align to TRBD1. Unmatched junction bases numbered 8, after V lost 5 bases and J lost 4 bases. CDR3 length: 14 amino acids. For the CDR3, the DNA is TGTGCCAGCAGTGAGATGGGGACAGCATACGAGCAGTACTTC. Its protein is CASSEMGTAYEQYF.

J is TRBJ1-2 and V is TRBV12-3 or TRBV12-4, with TRBD1 as a possible D gene (5 bases). The CDR3 consists of 14 residues. V lost 1 base to trimming and J lost 7 bases, with 13 bases between them. The CDR3: CASSLEGSMSGYTF. As DNA, the CDR3 is TGTGCCAGCAGTTTAGAGGGGTCGATGAGTGGCTACACCTTC.

This chain links TRBV29-1 with TRBJ1-5; no firm D call. The CDR3 extends over 15 amino acids. V was clipped by 6 bases and J by 0 bases, with 15 bases between them. Germline values: CDR1 SQVTM, CDR2 ANQGSEA. CDR3 residues: CSVATSADSNQPQHF. The CDR3 DNA reads TGCAGCGTCGCCACCTCGGCGGATAGCAATCAGCCCCAGCATTTT.